This T cell receptor beta chain was identified during a study of technical replicates of blood from four donors. This CDR3 comprises 17 residues. The ends lost 0 bases at V and 1 base at J; junction bases unmatched: 8. Germline CDR1 LGHNA, CDR2 YSLEER. Libraries were prepared by immunoSEQ multiplex PCR; TCRdb keeps only in-frame clonotypes and omits some of them. Of almost 70,000 clones listed, approximately 89% are singletons. The chain joins TRBV4-3 to TRBJ2-7; 8 bases align to TRBD2. Sequencing used PBMCs. The clonotype comes from a human donor in good health. Some clones in this sample may be carry-over from other donors' samples. In DNA, the CDR3 is TGCGCCAGCAGCCAAGATCTCGAGACTAGCGAGTCCTACGAGCAGTACTTC. It is translated as CASSQDLETSESYEQYF.